These 26 T cell receptor beta chains were sequenced from one sample in a study of blood T cells in healthy people across ages. Primers used in a second PCR of roughly 6 to 12 cycles were a sample-barcoded 5' primer and a J-beta primer mix. Each CDR3 protein gets one entry after TCRdb re-called the 5' RACE reads with MiXCR. The data show approximately 1.5 million distinct CDR3 sequences, about 32% seen once. Sequenced input: blood. The receptors shown here come from a woman aged 30 to 39 in good health.

The V call is TRBV20-1, the J call TRBJ1-4; D unresolved. V dropped 0 bases and J dropped 7 bases, with 9 bases sitting between them. CDR3 length: 13 residues. Germline V gene sequence: CDR1 DFQATT, CDR2 SNEGSKA (reference sequence). CDR3 sequence reads: CSAREGRSEKLFF. The CDR3 region has the DNA TGCAGTGCTAGAGAAGGACGTAGTGAAAAACTGTTTTTT.

J is TRBJ2-1 and V is TRBV6-2 or TRBV6-3; 9 bases align to TRBD1. CDR1 is MNHEY, CDR2 SVGEGT, per germline. After removal of 5 bases from V and 6 bases from J, the junction contained 11 bases not matched to a gene. The CDR3 spans 16 residues. The CDR3, as DNA: TGTGCCAGCAGTGCCTACGGACAGGGGTTCCCCAATGAGCAGTTCTTC. This gives the protein CASSAYGQGFPNEQFF.

The chain couples TRBV5-1 to TRBJ2-1, with TRBD2 matching 7 bases. The ends lost 4 bases at V and 0 bases at J; junction bases unmatched: 4. This CDR3 spans 15 amino acids. The germline gives CDR1 SGHRS, CDR2 YFSETQ. CDR3 protein: CASSGERDSYNEQFF. The DNA of the CDR3 is TGCGCCAGCAGCGGGGAGCGGGACTCCTACAATGAGCAGTTCTTC.

The chain links TRBV28 to TRBJ1-1; D ambiguous. This CDR3 is 13 amino acids long. CDR1 is MDHEN and CDR2 is SYDVKM in the germline V gene. The ends were cut back, 5 bases at V and 1 base at J, with 8 bases in the middle. CDR3 DNA: TGTGCCAGCAGTCCTCGGTGGAACACTGAAGCTTTCTTT. It encodes CASSPRWNTEAFF.

This clonotype came up once. The chain has TRBV3-1 and TRBJ1-3; D gene ambiguous. The CDR3 has 14 amino acids. Trimming took 0 bases from V and 2 from J, leaving 5 bases between them. Germline assignment: CDR1 LGHDT and CDR2 YNNKEL (reference sequence). The CDR3 bases are TGTGCCAGCAGCCAAGATTTGGCTGGAAACACCATATATTTT. Its protein product is CASSQDLAGNTIYF.

This chain connects TRBV20-1 to TRBJ2-3; D uncertain. The CDR3 runs 12 residues. Germline V CDR1 and CDR2: DFQATT, SNEGSKA (reference sequence). Trimming removed 8 bases at V and 2 bases at J, with 11 bases between. CDR3 in amino acids: CSFSGYTDTQYF. CDR3 DNA: TGCAGTTTCTCGGGTTACACAGATACGCAGTATTTT.

The genes are TRBV4-1 and TRBJ2-3, with 12 bases fitting TRBD2. The CDR3 covers 16 residues. V shed 3 bases and J 5 bases; nucleotides not matched to a gene: 6. Germline V gene lookup returns CDR1 MGHRA and CDR2 YSYEKL. The CDR3 sequence: CASSQTSGGFRDTQYF. DNA of the CDR3: TGCGCCAGCAGCCAGACTAGCGGGGGCTTCCGAGATACGCAGTATTTT.

The chain combines TRBV7-9 with TRBJ1-4; 9 bases fit TRBD1. This CDR3 is built from 17 residues. The junction had 13 bases not matched to a gene; V was cut back by 4 bases and J by 7 bases. The germline gives CDR1 SEHNR, CDR2 FQNEAQ (reference sequence). CDR3 loop: CASSYRGRVSKSEKLFF. The CDR3, as DNA: TGTGCCAGCAGCTACAGGGGGCGGGTTTCTAAGAGTGAAAAACTGTTTTTT.

This clonotype was counted between two and nine times. The V call is TRBV29-1, the J call TRBJ2-7, with D possibly being TRBD1 or TRBD2 (6 bases each). Deletions cut 3 bases from V and 3 bases from J, with 18 bases between. The CDR3 sequence is 15 residues long. Germline assignment: CDR1 SQVTM and CDR2 ANQGSEA. CDR3 DNA: TGCAGCGTTGATTTCTGGAAGGGGGGATTCTACGAGCAGTACTTC. This encodes CSVDFWKGGFYEQYF.

The CDR3 nucleotides are TGCAGTGCCGAACGGACAGGGCGGATCTACGAGCAGTACTTC. This codes for CSAERTGRIYEQYF. The J gene is TRBJ2-7, the V gene TRBV20-1, with 8 positions matching TRBD1. Germline CDR1 reads DFQATT; CDR2 reads SNEGSKA (reference sequence). V lost 6 bases, J lost 3 bases, and 10 bases stayed unmatched. CDR3 length: 14 amino acids.

This clonotype came up a few times. The chain employs TRBV29-1 and TRBJ1-1; 7 bases agree with TRBD1. V lost 7 bases to trimming and J lost 1 base; unmatched junction nucleotides: 12. Germline loops: CDR1 SQVTM, CDR2 ANQGSEA. The CDR3 sequence is 15 residues long. The CDR3 coding sequence is TGCAGCGCTGTACTGAAGGGGGCTAGGAACACTGAAGCTTTCTTT. It translates to CSAVLKGARNTEAFF.

The chain combines TRBV27 with TRBJ1-1; D gene unclear. The CDR3 extends over 15 amino acids. CDR1 is MNHEY and CDR2 is SMNVEV in the germline V gene (reference sequence). Deletions cut 0 bases from V and 5 bases from J, with 13 bases between. The CDR3 nucleotides read TGTGCCAGCAGTTTATCTGATCGGGTGTTGACTGAAGCTTTCTTT. Translation: CASSLSDRVLTEAFF.

This clonotype turned up a few times. The genes are TRBV6-6 and TRBJ1-2, with D possibly matching TRBD1 (5 bases). The CDR3 is 11 residues long. Germline loops: CDR1 MNHNY, CDR2 SVGAGI (reference sequence). Between the trimmed V and J ends, which lost 7 bases and 7 bases, there was a span of 10 bases. DNA of the CDR3: TGTGCCAGCACACAGGCGTCTGGCTACACCTTC. Its translation is CASTQASGYTF.

This clonotype came up a few times. The DNA for the CDR3 is TGTGCCAGCAGCTCACCCGGGACTAGGGGGGAGACCCAGTACTTC. Translation: CASSSPGTRGETQYF. The V and J genes are TRBV27 and TRBJ2-5; 8 bases are a match to TRBD2. Germline V gene lookup returns CDR1 MNHEY and CDR2 SMNVEV (reference sequence). V shed 6 bases, J shed 5 bases, and the junction held 11 bases outside the gene matches. The CDR3 is 15 amino acids.

Turning to this clonotype: This may arise from a read error, as a much more abundant clone is one base away. The J gene is TRBJ2-7, the V gene TRBV20-1; the D gene is possibly TRBD2 (5 bases). Germline-derived CDR1 and CDR2 are DFQATT and SNEGSKA (reference sequence). V lost 7 bases and J 10 bases, leaving 17 bases between the germline ends. CDR3 size: 11 residues. The CDR3 loop is CSVAAPEAQYF. The CDR3 nucleotides are TGCAGTGTCGCCGCTCCGGAGGCCCAGTACTTC.

J is TRBJ1-1 and V is TRBV20-1, with TRBD1 identical over 7 bases. CDR1 is DFQATT, CDR2 SNEGSKA, per germline (reference sequence). The J segment lost 4 bases and the V segment lost 0 bases, leaving 5 bases of the junction unmatched. The CDR3 has 14 residues. The DNA of the CDR3 is TGCAGTGCTAGAGATAGGAGGGGGCTCACTGAAGCTTTCTTT. This sequence encodes CSARDRRGLTEAFF.

Ten or more counts support this clonotype. The rearrangement links TRBV10-3 to TRBJ2-7; 7 bases map to TRBD1. This CDR3 is built from 15 residues. Germline CDR1 is ENHRY and CDR2 is SYGVKD. After removal of 10 bases from V and 4 bases from J, the junction contained 16 bases not matched to a gene. Here the CDR3 DNA reads TGTGCCAGCAGCCCAAACCGGGACAGACCTTACGAGCAGTACTTC. It codes for CASSPNRDRPYEQYF.

V usage is TRBV5-1 and J usage is TRBJ2-5; tentative D call: TRBD1 (7 bases). Germline V gene data show CDR1 as SGHRS and CDR2 as YFSETQ. This CDR3 is 14 amino acids long. Deletions cut 3 bases from V and 2 bases from J, with 11 bases between. As DNA, the CDR3 is TGCGCCAGCAGCTGGAGGGGACAGCAAGAGACCCAGTACTTC. This codes for CASSWRGQQETQYF.

This clonotype was detected ten times or more. The V and J genes are TRBV7-9 and TRBJ2-1; 9 positions agree with TRBD1. This CDR3 has 16 residues. CDR1 SEHNR and CDR2 FQNEAQ come from the germline V gene (reference sequence). V shed 4 bases, J shed 6 bases, and the junction held 10 bases outside the gene matches. CDR3 bases: TGTGCCAGCAGCTCCTTGGTCACAGGGGGCATCAATGAGCAGTTCTTC. Protein: CASSSLVTGGINEQFF.

V is TRBV4-1 and J is TRBJ1-5; D unresolved. Germline V gene data show CDR1 as MGHRA and CDR2 as YSYEKL. Trimming cost V 5 bases and J 2 bases, with 13 bases left between them. The CDR3 is made up of 15 amino acids. CDR3 coding DNA: TGCGCCAGCAGCTCGGGGTTTGCGGGCAATCAGCCCCAGCATTTT. Encoded protein: CASSSGFAGNQPQHF.

The chain uses TRBV19 and TRBJ2-1; D is perhaps TRBD2 (5 bases). The CDR3 covers 14 residues. Germline V gives CDR1 LNHDA, CDR2 SQIVND (reference sequence). V was pared by 3 bases and J by 7 bases, with 13 bases between. The CDR3 nucleotides read TGTGCCAGTAGTATTTTTACTAGTACAAATGAGCAGTTCTTC. It translates to CASSIFTSTNEQFF.

Concerning this clonotype itself: An end of the junction differs from the germline gene, which may be a read error. The chain is built from TRBV20-1 and TRBJ2-3; 8 bases match TRBD1. The CDR3 spans 18 residues. From germline, CDR1 is DFQATT and CDR2 SNEGSKA (reference sequence). Here the CDR3 DNA reads TGCAGTGCTACCACAGGACAGGGAGAAACATCTAGCATAGATACGCAGTATTTT. Protein product: CSATTGQGETSSIDTQYF.

The table lists this clonotype with a few counts. This chain connects TRBV20-1 to TRBJ2-3, with unresolved D. V shed 4 bases and J shed 4 bases, with 12 bases lying between them. Germline CDR1 DFQATT, CDR2 SNEGSKA (reference sequence). This CDR3 has 13 residues. This chain's CDR3 is CSAIVRFPDTQYF. The CDR3 DNA reads as TGCAGTGCTATCGTCAGGTTCCCAGATACGCAGTATTTT.

The genes are TRBV5-1 and TRBJ2-7; TRBD1 agrees at 8 bases. V dropped 2 bases and J dropped 2; count of bases not matched to a gene: 3. The CDR3 sequence is 14 residues long. Germline assignment: CDR1 SGHRS and CDR2 YFSETQ. CDR3 DNA sequence: TGCGCCAGCAGCTTCACAGGGGGAGCCTACGAGCAGTACTTC. This translates into CASSFTGGAYEQYF. Filled out from reference TRBV5-1 and TRBJ2-7, the complete variable domain reads KAGVTQTPRYLIKTRGQQVTLSCSPISGHRSVSWYQQTPGQGLQFLFEYFSETQRNKGNFPGRFSGRQFSNSRSEMNVSTLELGDSALYLCASSFTGGAYEQYFGPGTRLTVT.

This rearrangement joins TRBV3-1 to TRBJ2-1; the D gene is possibly TRBD2 (6 bases). This CDR3 comprises 17 residues. Trimming stripped 0 bases from V and 6 bases from J, with 18 bases between. From germline, CDR1 is LGHDT and CDR2 YNNKEL (reference sequence). CDR3 nucleotides: TGTGCCAGCAGCCAAGATCGACTAGTGGGGCGGGGCAATGAGCAGTTCTTC. This translates into CASSQDRLVGRGNEQFF.

This clonotype was counted a few times. J is TRBJ2-7 and V is TRBV5-1; TRBD2 agrees at 9 bases. The junction had 8 bases not matched to a gene; V was cut back by 1 base and J by 6 bases. Germline V gene sequence: CDR1 SGHRS, CDR2 YFSETQ. The CDR3 totals 15 residues. As DNA, the CDR3 is TGCGCCAGCAGCTTGATAGCGGGAGAGGAGCGCGAGCAGTACTTC. Translation gives CASSLIAGEEREQYF.